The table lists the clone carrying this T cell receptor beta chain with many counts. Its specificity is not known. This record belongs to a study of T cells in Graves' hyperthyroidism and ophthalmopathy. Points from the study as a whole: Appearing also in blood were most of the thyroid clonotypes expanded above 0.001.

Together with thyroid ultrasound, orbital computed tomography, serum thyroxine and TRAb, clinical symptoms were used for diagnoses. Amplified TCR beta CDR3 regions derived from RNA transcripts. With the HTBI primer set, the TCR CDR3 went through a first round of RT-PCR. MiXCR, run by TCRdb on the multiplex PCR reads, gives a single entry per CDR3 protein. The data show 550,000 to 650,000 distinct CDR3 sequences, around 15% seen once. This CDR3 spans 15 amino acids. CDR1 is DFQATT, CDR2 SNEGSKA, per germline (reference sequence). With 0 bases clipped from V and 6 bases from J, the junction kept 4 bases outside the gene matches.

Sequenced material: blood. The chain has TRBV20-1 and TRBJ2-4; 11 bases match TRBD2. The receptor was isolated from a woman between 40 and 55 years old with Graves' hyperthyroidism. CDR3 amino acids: CSAREGSGRGNIQYF. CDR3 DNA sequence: TGCAGTGCTAGAGAAGGTAGCGGGAGGGGAAACATTCAGTACTTC.